Detailed here is one T cell receptor (beta chain). Its cognate antigen is unknown. The entry originates in a study of beta chain features in type 1 diabetes. Overall study context: Age, gender, cell numbers and subset yield matched between patients and controls.

General study findings and limits: Patients with type 1 diabetes carried fewer insertions and had more deletions at their VDJ junctions.

The CDR3 has 11 residues. Germline V lookup: CDR1 MGHDK, CDR2 SYGVNS. V was clipped by 1 base and J by 7 bases, with 5 bases between them. Researchers reported sorting CD4+ naive, central memory, regulatory and stem cell-like memory cells via CD45RO/CCR7/CD25/CD127/CD95/CD27. Expressed TCRB transcripts were sequenced, since all the RNA that had been isolated was reverse transcribed. The assay was immunoSEQ multiplex PCR, and TCRdb's table has in-frame clones only and misses some. The table includes a few hundred thousand clones, approximately 15% detected once. The chain carries TRBV25-1 and TRBJ2-7; D unresolved. The sequence came from a man aged 25 to 45 in good health. The material sequenced was naive CD4+ T cells from blood. Written as DNA, the CDR3 is TGTGCCAGCAGTGAATTGTGGGAGCAGTACTTC. This sequence encodes CASSELWEQYF.